A selection of T cell receptor beta chains follows, all from one sample in a study of T cell responses to AZD1222 COVID-19 vaccine. The data were produced by immunoSEQ multiplex PCR, yet TCRdb's version contains in-frame clones alone and is incomplete. The repertoire consists of more than 250,000 clones, with approximately 95% occurring once and the leading ten covering 0.5% to 0.65%. The sample was peripheral blood, taken on day 0 of AZD1222 vaccination. The receptors shown here come from an adult in good health. Both conserved end residues are part of each CDR3. The D gene is left open where the match is weak. Clone size is given for some rows only: seen once, a few or many times, or a class if the clone is expanded.

j_gene: TRBJ2-1; v_gene: TRBV5-5; d_gene: -; abundance: -; CDR3nt: TGTGCCAGCAGCCTTGGGAACTACAATGAGCAGTTCTTC; CDR3aa: CASSLGNYNEQFF
j_gene: TRBJ1-5; v_gene: TRBV10-3; d_gene: -; abundance: -; CDR3nt: TGTGCCATCAGTGACAGCTATAGCAATCAGCCCCAGCATTTT; CDR3aa: CAISDSYSNQPQHF
j_gene: TRBJ1-2; v_gene: TRBV5-1; d_gene: TRBD1; abundance: -; CDR3nt: TGCGCCAGCAGCTCCCAGACAGGGGGCACTAACTATGGCTACACCTTC; CDR3aa: CASSSQTGGTNYGYTF
j_gene: TRBJ1-5; v_gene: TRBV30; d_gene: -; abundance: -; CDR3nt: TGTGCCTGGAGTGTGGCTTTCAATCAGCCCCAGCATTTT; CDR3aa: CAWSVAFNQPQHF
j_gene: TRBJ2-5; v_gene: TRBV3-1/TRBV3-2; d_gene: -; abundance: -; CDR3nt: TGTGCCAGCAGCCAGTACTCGGGCGAGACCCAGTACTTC; CDR3aa: CASSQYSGETQYF
j_gene: TRBJ2-3; v_gene: TRBV14; d_gene: -; abundance: once; CDR3nt: TGTGCCAGCAGCCAATCCCATACGCAGTATTTT; CDR3aa: CASSQSHTQYF
j_gene: TRBJ1-1; v_gene: TRBV28; d_gene: TRBD1; abundance: -; CDR3nt: TGTGCCAGCAGTCAACCACCCGGGACAGCTCAGAACACTGAAGCTTTCTTT; CDR3aa: CASSQPPGTAQNTEAFF
j_gene: TRBJ2-5; v_gene: TRBV5-1; d_gene: -; abundance: -; CDR3nt: TGCGCCAGCAGCTTGCCACTGGCTCAGATAGAGACCCAGTACTTC; CDR3aa: CASSLPLAQIETQYF
j_gene: TRBJ2-5; v_gene: TRBV5-4; d_gene: TRBD2; abundance: -; CDR3nt: TGTGCCAGCAGCCCTCGAATAGCGGGGAATAAAGAGACCCAGTACTTC; CDR3aa: CASSPRIAGNKETQYF
j_gene: TRBJ1-6; v_gene: TRBV19; d_gene: -; abundance: -; CDR3nt: TGTGCCAGTAGAGAACTGGGCACTGGATATTCACCCCTCCACTTT; CDR3aa: CASRELGTGYSPLHF
j_gene: TRBJ2-3; v_gene: TRBV7-2; d_gene: -; abundance: -; CDR3nt: TGTGCCAGCAGCACGAGAGCGGAAAGCCGCACAGATACGCAGTATTTT; CDR3aa: CASSTRAESRTDTQYF
j_gene: TRBJ2-7; v_gene: TRBV9; d_gene: -; abundance: -; CDR3nt: TGTGCCAGCAGCGTCTGGACAGCCTCCTACGAGCAGTACTTC; CDR3aa: CASSVWTASYEQYF
j_gene: TRBJ2-2; v_gene: TRBV2; d_gene: -; abundance: few; CDR3nt: TGTGCCAGCAGGCCGACAGGCGCCGGGGAGCTGTTTTTT; CDR3aa: CASRPTGAGELFF
j_gene: TRBJ2-7; v_gene: TRBV7-8; d_gene: TRBD1; abundance: -; CDR3nt: TGTGCCAGCAGCCCCGACAGGGCCGAGCAGTACTTC; CDR3aa: CASSPDRAEQYF
j_gene: TRBJ1-5; v_gene: TRBV30; d_gene: -; abundance: -; CDR3nt: TGTGCCTGGAGTGAAGGTTTTAATCAGCCCCAGCATTTT; CDR3aa: CAWSEGFNQPQHF
j_gene: TRBJ2-1; v_gene: TRBV29-1; d_gene: TRBD2; abundance: -; CDR3nt: TGCAGCGTTGAAGGGGAGCGGGAGTCGAATGAGCAGTTCTTC; CDR3aa: CSVEGERESNEQFF
j_gene: TRBJ2-7; v_gene: TRBV11-2; d_gene: -; abundance: -; CDR3nt: TGTGCCAGCAGCCGACCCCTAGGCGAGCAGTACTTC; CDR3aa: CASSRPLGEQYF
j_gene: TRBJ2-7; v_gene: TRBV9; d_gene: TRBD1; abundance: once; CDR3nt: TGTGCCAGCAGCGTTGGGACAGGGGGCTCCTACGAGCAGTACTTC; CDR3aa: CASSVGTGGSYEQYF
j_gene: TRBJ1-5; v_gene: TRBV28; d_gene: TRBD1; abundance: -; CDR3nt: TGTGCCAGCAGTTCGGCCGGGACAGGGGTTCAGCCCCAGCATTTT; CDR3aa: CASSSAGTGVQPQHF
j_gene: TRBJ1-5; v_gene: TRBV19; d_gene: TRBD1; abundance: -; CDR3nt: TGTGCCAGTAGTAACGACAGGGGGCGGGGGCAGCCCCAGCATTTT; CDR3aa: CASSNDRGRGQPQHF
j_gene: TRBJ2-1; v_gene: TRBV28; d_gene: -; abundance: -; CDR3nt: TGTGCCAGCAACCAAAGGGGGAATGAGCAGTTCTTC; CDR3aa: CASNQRGNEQFF
j_gene: TRBJ1-2; v_gene: TRBV19; d_gene: TRBD1; abundance: -; CDR3nt: TGTGCCAGTAGCGGACTAGACAGGGCGTCCGGCTACACCTTC; CDR3aa: CASSGLDRASGYTF